Described below is a single T cell receptor (beta chain) sequence and its context. Which antigen it targets is not known. Base qualities are not at hand, and no much larger clone is one base apart. The time point label here, explained by the study, means: cycle 1 day 1 (C1D1), immediately before nivolumab initiation. All trial patients had relapsed after autologous stem cell transplantation, with cohorts A, B and C differing in prior brentuximab vedotin exposure. The trial cohort was composed of roughly 60 patients with relapsed/refractory classical Hodgkin lymphoma, for whom complete response, partial response or progressive disease was recorded as best overall response. Trial patients were treated with single-agent nivolumab in the multi-cohort phase II CheckMate 205 trial. Best overall response was determined by an independent review committee according to the 2007 International Working Group response criteria. PBMCs from the trial were collected at three points: immediately before nivolumab initiation (C1D1), and during therapy at cycle 2 day 1 and cycle 4 day 1. Peripheral blood was collected in 8 mL Vacutainer Cell Preparation Tubes, from which PBMCs were isolated by centrifugation and then cryopreserved.

The sample comes from a study of PD-1 blockade in classical Hodgkin lymphoma (dated by TCRdb to the early 2020s). For the study in its entirety: Nivolumab dosing was 3 mg/kg intravenously every 2 weeks, continuing until either disease progression or unacceptable toxicity. The study used CyTOF and TCR beta sequencing to define a peripheral blood immune signature of response to PD-1 blockade in classical Hodgkin lymphoma.

The Qiagen DNeasy kit was used to extract genomic DNA from unsorted PBMCs and from the negatively selected CD4+ and CD8+ fractions. Amplification of TCR beta CDR3 regions was done by immunoSEQ multiplex PCR with primers that anneal to V and J segments. A synthetic immune receptor repertoire was used to minimize amplification bias, and any remaining bias was removed computationally after sequencing. As for how the authors treated the data: Custom Python scripts were used to quantify repertoire diversity as the Shannon entropy index. Unsorted, CD4+ and CD8+ repertoires were analyzed separately, except in combined analyses where CD4+ and CD8+ sequences were merged in silico. A clone was considered expanded if an increase in frequency of at least 2-fold after treatment relative to C1D1 was found, and a pseudocount of 0.5 was applied to clones undetected at baseline. Singleton clones were defined as clones with 0 or 1 copy at C1D1, and non-singleton clones were defined as clones with 2 or more copies. By matching protein sequences in sorted samples from the same patient, clones expanded in unsorted samples were annotated as CD4+, CD8+ or unknown. Wilcoxon tests on paired samples were used to test changes in diversity from C1D1 to C4D1. Not all clones reach the TCRdb copy of this immuneACCESS table, which keeps in-frame sequences only. Checked studies attribute under half of the gap to unresolved V genes and leave the rest unexplained. V, J and clone size reflect that table, while D and trimming were determined from the DNA. The sample data list approximately 12,000 clones, and roughly 75% of these were observed just once. The ten largest clones represent 10% of the sample.

Overall study results and their limits: Trial patients with a complete response had baseline diversity similar to that of newly diagnosed patients, while partial responders and progressors had significantly lower diversity. Only a single clinical trial cohort was studied, and what caused the repertoire differences, possibly disease activity or prior therapy, remained undefined. By C4D1, a significant rise was seen in CD4+ TCR diversity but not in CD8+ TCR diversity (p=0.0027 vs p=0.16), and the rise was most apparent among complete responders (p=0.02). Baseline TCR diversity was reported to be lower in newly diagnosed patients than in healthy donors and to be lower still in relapsed/refractory patients. Lower diversity was seen in patients whose nivolumab began less than 1 year after ASCT, and these patients were left out of later analyses so that immune reconstitution would not confound the results.

From its cysteine to its phenylalanine, the CDR3 spans 14 amino acids. CDR3 DNA only is kept here, 42 bases in frame from base 1. In the germline V gene, CDR1 corresponds to SGDLS and CDR2 to YYNGEE. The trim is 0 bases for V and 6 bases for J, with a gap of 9 bases between the germline ends. The chain is made from TRBV9 and TRBJ1-4; the D gene remains uncertain. Sequenced material: peripheral blood mononuclear cells (PBMCs), taken at baseline. The TCR was taken from a human donor with classical Hodgkin lymphoma. The CDR3 region: CASSVEPDYEKLFF. Read as DNA, the sequence is TGTGCCAGCAGCGTAGAGCCGGACTATGAAAAACTGTTTTTT.